The present entry profiles one TCR beta chain with its context. Its antigen is currently unknown. Repertoires were sampled repeatedly during chemoradiotherapy. The data were produced by immunoSEQ multiplex PCR, yet TCRdb's version contains in-frame clones alone and is incomplete. The sample gives 680 or so clones, about nine tenths of which show up once; roughly 3% is in the top ten. This sample was taken from a study of chemoradiotherapy in HPV16-positive cancers. Study as a whole: Functional T-cell assays on a couple of HPV16-positive patients' cells defined candidate HPV-specific clones and common TCR motifs.

Germline CDR1 is PRHDT and CDR2 is FYEKMQ (reference sequence). CDR3 length: 15 residues. With 1 base clipped from V and 6 bases from J, the junction kept 4 bases outside the gene matches. The study's findings and limits: Candidate HPV-specific clones and E7-related TCR motifs grew in tumor during treatment. Better recurrence-free survival went with HPV-responsive T-cell expansion in HPV16-positive patients.

The TCR sequence derives from a human donor with HPV-associated anogenital cancer. The sample consisted of tumor tissue, taken from a patient who underwent chemoradiotherapy. The gene calls are TRBV13 and TRBJ2-1; TRBD2 matches at 9 bases. This chain's CDR3 is CASSLVSGRLNEQFF. CDR3 nucleotide sequence: TGTGCCAGCAGCTTAGTCAGCGGGAGGCTCAATGAGCAGTTCTTC.